The 13 T cell receptor beta chains reported below all come from one sample, sequenced in a study of CD8+ T cells in alopecia areata. Documented treatment: oral pan-JAK inhibitor, 5-10 mg twice daily. Following RNA extraction, reverse transcription yielded cDNA that acted as the sequencing template. Measured with immunoSEQ multiplex PCR; TCRdb has only the in-frame clones, and not every one. The data hold roughly 170,000 clones, with 58% observed a single time. The specimen comprised CD8+ T cells sorted from blood, sampled at week 24, from a patient treated with tofacitinib. These receptors came from a human donor with alopecia areata.

This chain links TRBV30 with TRBJ1-2; TRBD1 is a possible D gene (5 bases). This CDR3 has 14 residues. Looked up from germline, CDR1 is GTSNPN and CDR2 is SVGIG (reference sequence). The V end lost 2 bases, the J end lost 2 bases, and 12 bases lay between the germline ends. In nucleotides, the CDR3 is TGTGCCTGGAGTCCCCCCGAGGGGAACTATGGCTACACCTTC. This sequence encodes CAWSPPEGNYGYTF.

The chain is built from TRBV29-1 and TRBJ2-2; 7 bases fit TRBD1. CDR3 length equals 15 residues. The ends lost 4 bases at V and 2 bases at J; junction bases unmatched: 7. CDR1 is SQVTM and CDR2 is ANQGSEA in the germline V gene. The CDR3 is CSVVSAGGNTGELFF. The CDR3 bases are TGCAGCGTTGTGAGTGCAGGGGGAAACACCGGGGAGCTGTTTTTT.

The V call is TRBV6-5, the J call TRBJ2-1; D uncertain. The ends were cut back, 2 bases at V and 7 bases at J, with 9 bases in the middle. CDR3 length equals 13 residues. Germline assignment: CDR1 MNHEY and CDR2 SVGAGI. The CDR3 DNA reads as TGTGCCAGCAGTTACGGGTTGGGGAATGAGCAGTTCTTC. This gives the protein CASSYGLGNEQFF.

This sequence joins TRBV18 and TRBJ1-5; no clear D. The CDR3 has 14 residues. Germline CDR1 reads KGHSH; CDR2 reads LQKENI. V dropped 5 bases and J dropped 3 bases, with 11 bases sitting between them. The chain's CDR3 is CASSFADDNQPQHF. CDR3 sequence (DNA): TGTGCCAGCTCATTCGCCGACGACAATCAGCCCCAGCATTTT. The full variable domain, completed using reference TRBV18 and TRBJ1-5, is NAGVMQNPRHLVRRRGQEARLRCSPMKGHSHVYWYRQLPEEGLKFMVYLQKENIIDESGMPKERFSAEFPKEGPSILRIQQVVRGDSAAYFCASSFADDNQPQHFGDGTRLSIL.

The V and J genes are TRBV5-6 and TRBJ1-1; no firm D call. Germline CDR1 SGHDT, CDR2 YYEEEE. Between the trimmed V and J ends, which lost 0 bases and 9 bases, there was a span of 12 bases. The CDR3 is made up of 13 amino acids. CDR3 in amino acids: CASSLAGFTKAFF. The DNA of the CDR3 is TGTGCCAGCAGCTTGGCCGGTTTCACAAAAGCTTTCTTT. Full variable domain (missing parts from reference TRBV5-6 and TRBJ1-1): DAGVTQSPTHLIKTRGQQVTLRCSPKSGHDTVSWYQQALGQGPQFIFQYYEEEERQRGNFPDRFSGHQFPNYSSELNVNALLLGDSALYLCASSLAGFTKAFFGQGTRLTVV.

The sample holds a few counts of this clone. The rearrangement links TRBV29-1 to TRBJ2-3; 8 nucleotides match TRBD2. The germline V gene encodes CDR1 SQVTM and CDR2 ANQGSEA. This CDR3 is 13 amino acids long. V was pared by 3 bases and J by 10 bases, with 9 bases of the junction left unmatched. The CDR3 here is CSVDPRGGYPQYF. CDR3 nucleotides: TGCAGCGTTGACCCCCGGGGGGGCTATCCGCAGTATTTT.

This rearrangement joins TRBV6-5 to TRBJ1-2; 8 bases align to TRBD1. CDR3 length equals 15 residues. The J segment lost 4 bases and the V segment lost 6 bases, leaving 10 bases of the junction unmatched. Germline values: CDR1 MNHEY, CDR2 SVGAGI. CDR3 region: CASSPRDRSSYGYTF. The CDR3 DNA sequence: TGTGCCAGCAGCCCGCGGGACAGGAGTTCCTATGGCTACACCTTC.

V gene TRBV10-1 combines with J gene TRBJ2-7; D is uncertain. V was shortened by 6 bases and J by 2 bases, with 14 bases between the two germline ends. There are 14 residues in the CDR3. CDR1 and CDR2 from the germline V gene are WNHNN and SYGVQD (reference sequence). CDR3 in DNA: TGCGCCAGCAGCCCTAGGACGGTTACCTACGAGCAGTACTTC. This encodes CASSPRTVTYEQYF.

V is TRBV6-5 and J is TRBJ2-1; 9 bases align to TRBD2. The CDR3 is 13 amino acids. V dropped 8 bases and J dropped 9; count of bases not matched to a gene: 8. CDR1 and CDR2 (germline): MNHEY, SVGAGI. The CDR3 reads CASASGGRGEQFF. The CDR3 DNA sequence: TGTGCCAGCGCAAGCGGGGGGAGGGGTGAGCAGTTCTTC.

The rearrangement joins TRBV13 to TRBJ2-3; D may match TRBD1 or TRBD2 (5 bases each). The germline gives CDR1 PRHDT, CDR2 FYEKMQ (reference sequence). CDR3 length: 16 residues. Deletions cut 5 bases from V and 1 base from J, with 16 bases between. The CDR3 nucleotides read TGTGCCAGCAGCCTTGGGGACGTCGGAGGCACAGATACGCAGTATTTT. Amino acid sequence: CASSLGDVGGTDTQYF.

The V gene is TRBV29-1, the J gene TRBJ1-2, with D possibly being TRBD1 (5 bases). The CDR3 spans 11 residues. V lost 6 bases and J 3 bases, leaving 8 bases between the germline ends. Germline V lookup: CDR1 SQVTM, CDR2 ANQGSEA. CDR3 sequence: CSVGVDYGYTF. The CDR3 nucleotides read TGCAGCGTGGGGGTGGACTATGGCTACACCTTC.

In its sample, this clone was seen a few times. The V and J genes are TRBV13 and TRBJ2-1, with a weak D call TRBD1 (5 bases). The V and J ends lost 5 bases and 9 bases respectively, with 17 bases between them. The germline V gene encodes CDR1 PRHDT and CDR2 FYEKMQ (reference sequence). The length of the CDR3 is 14 residues. CDR3 residues: CASSPLLRQGEQFF. CDR3 sequence (DNA): TGTGCCAGCAGCCCCCTACTACGTCAGGGTGAGCAGTTCTTC. Drawing the rest from reference TRBV13 and TRBJ2-1, the complete variable domain is AAGVIQSPRHLIKEKRETATLKCYPIPRHDTVYWYQQGPGQDPQFLISFYEKMQSDKGSIPDRFSAQQFSDYHSELNMSSLELGDSALYFCASSPLLRQGEQFFGPGTRLTVL.

The chain couples TRBV2 to TRBJ2-5; 9 positions match TRBD1. Germline CDR1 SNHLY, CDR2 FYNNEI. The CDR3 spans 14 residues. Trimming at V came to 8 bases and at J to 1 base, leaving 5 bases not matched to a gene. In nucleotides, the CDR3 is TGTGCCAGCGGGGACAGGGCCCTCCAAGAGACCCAGTACTTC. It translates to CASGDRALQETQYF.